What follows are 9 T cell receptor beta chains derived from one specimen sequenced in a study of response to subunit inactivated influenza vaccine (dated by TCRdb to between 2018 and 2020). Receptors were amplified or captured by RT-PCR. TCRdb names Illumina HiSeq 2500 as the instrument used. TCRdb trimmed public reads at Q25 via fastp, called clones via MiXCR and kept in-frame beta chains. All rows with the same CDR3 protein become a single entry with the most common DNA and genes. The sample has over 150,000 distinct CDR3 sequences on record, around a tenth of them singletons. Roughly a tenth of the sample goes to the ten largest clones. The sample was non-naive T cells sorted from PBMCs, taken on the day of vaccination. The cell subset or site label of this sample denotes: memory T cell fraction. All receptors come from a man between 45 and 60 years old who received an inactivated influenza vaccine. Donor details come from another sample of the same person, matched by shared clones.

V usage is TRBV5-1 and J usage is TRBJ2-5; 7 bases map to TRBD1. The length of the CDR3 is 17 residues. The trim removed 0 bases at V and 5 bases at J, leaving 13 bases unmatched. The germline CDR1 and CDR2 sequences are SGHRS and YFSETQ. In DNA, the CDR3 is TGCGCCAGCAGCTTGGGCCCTCGACAGGGAATGGGTGAGACCCAGTACTTC. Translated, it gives CASSLGPRQGMGETQYF. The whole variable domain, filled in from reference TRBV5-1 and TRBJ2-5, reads KAGVTQTPRYLIKTRGQQVTLSCSPISGHRSVSWYQQTPGQGLQFLFEYFSETQRNKGNFPGRFSGRQFSNSRSEMNVSTLELGDSALYLCASSLGPRQGMGETQYFGPGTRLLVL.

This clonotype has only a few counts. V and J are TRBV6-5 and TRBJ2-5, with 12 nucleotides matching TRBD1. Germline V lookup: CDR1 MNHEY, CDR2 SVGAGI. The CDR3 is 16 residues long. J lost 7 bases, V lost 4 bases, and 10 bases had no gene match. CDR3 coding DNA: TGTGCCAGCAGTTTCACCGGGACAGGGGGCTCGCGGACCCAGTACTTC. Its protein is CASSFTGTGGSRTQYF.

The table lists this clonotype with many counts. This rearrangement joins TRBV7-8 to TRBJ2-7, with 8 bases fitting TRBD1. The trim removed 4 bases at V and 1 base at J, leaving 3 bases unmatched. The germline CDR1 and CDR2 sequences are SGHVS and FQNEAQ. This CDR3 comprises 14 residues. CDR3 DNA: TGTGCCAGCAGCTCCAGGACAGGGTCCTACGAGCAGTACTTC. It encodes CASSSRTGSYEQYF.

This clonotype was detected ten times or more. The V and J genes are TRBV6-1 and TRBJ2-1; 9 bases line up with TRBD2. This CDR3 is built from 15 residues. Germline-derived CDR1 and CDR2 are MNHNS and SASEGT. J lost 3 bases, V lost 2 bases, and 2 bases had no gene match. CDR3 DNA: TGTGCCAGCAGTGAATTTAGCGGGGGCTACAATGAGCAGTTCTTC. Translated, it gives CASSEFSGGYNEQFF.

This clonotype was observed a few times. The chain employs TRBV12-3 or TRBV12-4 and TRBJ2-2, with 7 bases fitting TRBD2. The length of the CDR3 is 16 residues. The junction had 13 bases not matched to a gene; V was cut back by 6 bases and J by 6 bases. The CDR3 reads CASRGNLAAMAGELFF. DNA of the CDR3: TGTGCCAGCAGGGGAAATCTAGCGGCCATGGCCGGGGAGCTGTTTTTT.

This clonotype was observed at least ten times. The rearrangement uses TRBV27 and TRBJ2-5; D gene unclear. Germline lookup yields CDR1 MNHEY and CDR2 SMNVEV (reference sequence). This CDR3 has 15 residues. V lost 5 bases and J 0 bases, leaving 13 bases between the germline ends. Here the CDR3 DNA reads TGTGCCAGCAGTCCACAGATAGCAGACCAAGAGACCCAGTACTTC. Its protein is CASSPQIADQETQYF.

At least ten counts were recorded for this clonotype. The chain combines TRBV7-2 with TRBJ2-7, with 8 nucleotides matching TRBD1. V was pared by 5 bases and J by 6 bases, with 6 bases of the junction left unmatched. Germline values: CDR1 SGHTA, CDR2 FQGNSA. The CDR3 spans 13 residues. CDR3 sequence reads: CASSPRTGFEQYF. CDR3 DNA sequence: TGTGCCAGCAGCCCGAGGACAGGGTTCGAGCAGTACTTC.

CDR3 region: CASSMGPSGVGTQYF. The CDR3 DNA sequence: TGCGCCAGCAGCATGGGACCTAGCGGGGTGGGCACGCAGTATTTT. The V call is TRBV5-1, the J call TRBJ2-3, with TRBD2 matching over 9 bases. Germline V gives CDR1 SGHRS, CDR2 YFSETQ. CDR3 length equals 15 residues. V shed 4 bases and J 9 bases; nucleotides not matched to a gene: 12.

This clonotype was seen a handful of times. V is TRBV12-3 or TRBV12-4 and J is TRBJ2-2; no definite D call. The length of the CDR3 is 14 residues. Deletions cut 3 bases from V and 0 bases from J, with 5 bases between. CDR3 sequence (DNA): TGTGCCAGCAGTTTCCGCGCGAACACCGGGGAGCTGTTTTTT. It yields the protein CASSFRANTGELFF.